This T cell receptor beta chain was identified during a study of Ad26.COV2.S vaccination and SARS-CoV-2 variants. The table came from immunoSEQ multiplex PCR; TCRdb's copy has only in-frame clones and leaves some out. Counted here are about 350,000 clones, 80% to 90% occurring once; the ten biggest clones make up around 4.5%. This sample's treatment: around 19 received Ad26.COV2.S at low or high dose, single or two shots; about 5 received placebo; per-sample allocation not given. Day 63 following the first vaccine or placebo injection was when the samples were taken. Within Boston, the person who donated was an adult of 18-55 years. The CDR3 runs to 11 residues. Germline CDR1 is LNHDA and CDR2 is SQIVND (reference sequence). V was trimmed by 5 bases and J by 0 bases, leaving 2 bases between them. This clone was seen a few times. The identical CDR3 is also encoded by other nucleotide sequences in the sample.

The V and J genes are TRBV19 and TRBJ2-7; D unclear. The sequences come from peripheral blood, collected in a trial of Ad26.COV2.S vaccine versus placebo. This TCR came from a person between 18 and 65 years old who received the Ad26.COV2.S COVID-19 vaccine or a placebo. CDR3 DNA sequence: TGTGCCAGTAGTGACTCCTACGAGCAGTACTTC. The encoded protein is CASSDSYEQYF.